This T cell receptor beta chain comes out of a study of lymphopenia after photon versus proton radiotherapy. Study conclusions and caveats: After the lymphocyte nadir, photon-treated repertoires showed oligoclonal expansion, especially of CD8+ Temra cells. Proton therapy kept repertoires fairly stable, unlike photons, which gained effector/memory cells. A bigger post-nadir fall in TCR diversity correlated inversely with survival time in deceased patients.

Concerning this clone itself: Its antigen is as yet unknown.

The CDR3 is 13 residues long. Germline CDR1 reads MNHNY; CDR2 reads SVGAGI (reference sequence). Trimming left V 8 bases short and J 1 base short, with 10 bases between. Assay: immunoSEQ multiplex PCR; the TCRdb copy retains only in-frame clones and omits some. Of about 45,000 clones listed, over 75% were seen once; the top ten hold about 2.2%. The input for sequencing was peripheral blood, taken from a patient treated with photon-based radiotherapy. The rearrangement links TRBV6-6 to TRBJ2-3; D unclear. The sequence was obtained from a man aged 40-49 years with gastric cancer. CDR3 nucleotides: TGTGCCAGCCGGAATCCCGGCACAGATACGCAGTATTTT. Protein sequence: CASRNPGTDTQYF.